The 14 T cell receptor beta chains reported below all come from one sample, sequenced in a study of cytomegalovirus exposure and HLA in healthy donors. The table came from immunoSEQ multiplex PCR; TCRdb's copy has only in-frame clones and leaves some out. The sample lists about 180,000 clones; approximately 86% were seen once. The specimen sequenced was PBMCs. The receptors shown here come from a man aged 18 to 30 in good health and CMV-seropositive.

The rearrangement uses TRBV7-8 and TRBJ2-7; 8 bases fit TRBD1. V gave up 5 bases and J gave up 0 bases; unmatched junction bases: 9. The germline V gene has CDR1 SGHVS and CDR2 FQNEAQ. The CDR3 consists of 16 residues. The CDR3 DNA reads TGTGCCAGCAGCCCCAGGCGGGACAGGAGCTCCTACGAGCAGTACTTC. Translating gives CASSPRRDRSSYEQYF.

The CDR3, as DNA: TGTGCCAGCAGATTCCCCGGGACAGGGAGTGGCACTGAAGCTTTCTTT. Translating gives CASRFPGTGSGTEAFF. This chain joins TRBV7-9 and TRBJ1-1; 9 bases line up with TRBD1. V shed 6 bases, J shed 4 bases, and the junction held 12 bases outside the gene matches. The germline V gene encodes CDR1 SEHNR and CDR2 FQNEAQ (reference sequence). The CDR3 is 16 amino acids.

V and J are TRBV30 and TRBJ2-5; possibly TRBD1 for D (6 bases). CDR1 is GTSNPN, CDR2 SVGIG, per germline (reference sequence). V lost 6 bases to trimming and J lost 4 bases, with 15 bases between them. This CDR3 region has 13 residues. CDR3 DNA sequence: TGTGCCTGCCAGGGGCGCGTAGGAGAGACCCAGTACTTC. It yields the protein CACQGRVGETQYF.

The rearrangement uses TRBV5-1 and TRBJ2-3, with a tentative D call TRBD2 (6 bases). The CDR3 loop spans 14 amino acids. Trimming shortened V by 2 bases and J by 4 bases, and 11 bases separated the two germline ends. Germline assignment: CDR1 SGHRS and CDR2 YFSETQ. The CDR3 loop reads CASSFGSRADTQYF. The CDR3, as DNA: TGCGCCAGCAGCTTCGGGAGTCGTGCAGATACGCAGTATTTT. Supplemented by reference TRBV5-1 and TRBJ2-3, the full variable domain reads KAGVTQTPRYLIKTRGQQVTLSCSPISGHRSVSWYQQTPGQGLQFLFEYFSETQRNKGNFPGRFSGRQFSNSRSEMNVSTLELGDSALYLCASSFGSRADTQYFGPGTRLTVL.

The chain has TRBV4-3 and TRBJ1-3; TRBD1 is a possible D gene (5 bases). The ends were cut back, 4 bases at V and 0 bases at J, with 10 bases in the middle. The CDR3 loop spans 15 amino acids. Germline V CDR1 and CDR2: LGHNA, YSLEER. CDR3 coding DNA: TGCGCCAGCAGCCGGACGGACACCTCTGGAAACACCATATATTTT. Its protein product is CASSRTDTSGNTIYF.

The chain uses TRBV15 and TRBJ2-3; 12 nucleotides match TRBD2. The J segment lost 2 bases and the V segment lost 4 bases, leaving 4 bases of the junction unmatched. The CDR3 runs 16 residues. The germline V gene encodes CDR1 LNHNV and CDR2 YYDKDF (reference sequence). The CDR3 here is CATSTRLAGVTDTQYF. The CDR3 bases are TGTGCCACCAGCACCAGACTAGCGGGAGTCACAGATACGCAGTATTTT.

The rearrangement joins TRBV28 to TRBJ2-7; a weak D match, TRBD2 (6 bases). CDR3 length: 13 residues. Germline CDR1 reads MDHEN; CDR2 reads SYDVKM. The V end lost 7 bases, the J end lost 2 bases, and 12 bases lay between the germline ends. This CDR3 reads CASTFPGAYEQYF. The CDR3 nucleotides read TGTGCCAGCACCTTCCCGGGAGCCTACGAGCAGTACTTC.

The CDR3 spells CASSYSNQGNYGYTF. CDR3 nucleotide sequence: TGTGCCAGCAGTTACTCCAACCAGGGTAACTATGGCTACACCTTC. J is TRBJ1-2 and V is TRBV6-5, with D maybe TRBD1 (5 bases). V was clipped by 0 bases and J by 1 base, with 9 bases between them. The length of the CDR3 is 15 residues. Per germline, CDR1 MNHEY and CDR2 SVGAGI.

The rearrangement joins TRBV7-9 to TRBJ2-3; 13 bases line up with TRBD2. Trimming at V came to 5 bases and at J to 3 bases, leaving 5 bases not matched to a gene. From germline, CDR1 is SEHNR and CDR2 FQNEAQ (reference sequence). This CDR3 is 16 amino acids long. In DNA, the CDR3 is TGTGCCAGCAGCCCCGGGACTAGCGGGGTAACAGATACGCAGTATTTT. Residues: CASSPGTSGVTDTQYF.

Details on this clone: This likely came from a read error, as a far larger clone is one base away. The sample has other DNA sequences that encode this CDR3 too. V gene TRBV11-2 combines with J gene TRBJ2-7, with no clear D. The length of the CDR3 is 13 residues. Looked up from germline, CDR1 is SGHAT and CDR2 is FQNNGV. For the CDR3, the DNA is TGTGCCAGCAGCTTAGAGTTCGGGTACGAACAGTACTTC. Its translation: CASSLEFGYEQYF.

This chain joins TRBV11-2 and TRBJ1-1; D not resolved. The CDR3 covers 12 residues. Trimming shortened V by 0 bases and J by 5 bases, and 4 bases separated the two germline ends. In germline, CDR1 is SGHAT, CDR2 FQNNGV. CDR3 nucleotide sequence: TGTGCCAGCAGCTTAGATAGTACTGAAGCTTTCTTT. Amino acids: CASSLDSTEAFF.

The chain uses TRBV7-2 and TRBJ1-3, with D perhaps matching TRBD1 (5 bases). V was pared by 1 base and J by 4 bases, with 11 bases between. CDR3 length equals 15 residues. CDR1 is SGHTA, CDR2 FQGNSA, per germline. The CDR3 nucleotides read TGTGCCAGCAGCTTAGTATCCAGGGTCGGAAACACCATATATTTT. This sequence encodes CASSLVSRVGNTIYF.

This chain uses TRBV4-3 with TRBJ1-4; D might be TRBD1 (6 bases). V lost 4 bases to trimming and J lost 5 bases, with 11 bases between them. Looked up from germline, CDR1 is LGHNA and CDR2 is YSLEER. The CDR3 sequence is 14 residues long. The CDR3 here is CASSLGQRNEKLFF. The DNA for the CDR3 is TGCGCCAGCAGCCTCGGACAGCGAAATGAAAAACTGTTTTTT.

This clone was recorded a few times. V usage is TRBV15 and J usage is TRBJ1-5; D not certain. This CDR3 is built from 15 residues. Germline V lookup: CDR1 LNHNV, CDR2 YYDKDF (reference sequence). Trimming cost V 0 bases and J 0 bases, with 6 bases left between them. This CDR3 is CATSRELISNQPQHF. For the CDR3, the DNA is TGTGCCACCAGCAGAGAACTGATTAGCAATCAGCCCCAGCATTTT.